These T cell receptor beta chains were read from a single sample in a study of cytomegalovirus exposure and HLA in healthy donors. Using immunoSEQ multiplex PCR, the repertoire was profiled, and TCRdb retains in-frame clones only, with some absent. The repertoire includes about 150,000 clones, 70% to 90% of them detected once, and approximately 2.5% sits in the top ten. The sequencing input was PBMCs. The receptors derive from a woman younger than 30 in good health and CMV-seronegative. Each CDR3 is given with its conserved first and last residue. D genes are given only for firm matches. Part of the rows lack a size; the others show once, few, many or a class for expanded clones.

CDR3 protein	CDR3 DNA	clone size	V gene	J gene	D gene
CASSLERSGYTF	TGTGCCAGCAGCTTAGAAAGGAGTGGCTACACCTTC	.	TRBV7-9	TRBJ1-2	.
CASSLDRAYEQYF	TGTGCCAGCAGCTTGGACAGGGCCTACGAGCAGTACTTC	few	TRBV5-4	TRBJ2-7	.
CAWSIAGLSPQHF	TGTGCCTGGAGTATAGCAGGACTTTCGCCCCAGCATTTT	.	TRBV30	TRBJ1-5	.
CAWSGQGVGTQYF	TGTGCCTGGAGTGGACAGGGGGTGGGGACCCAGTACTTC	.	TRBV30	TRBJ2-5	TRBD1
CASSAETSGGPYEQYF	TGTGCCAGCAGCGCCGAGACTAGCGGGGGTCCCTACGAGCAGTACTTC	.	TRBV9	TRBJ2-7	TRBD2
CASSPSTGAAYNEQFF	TGTGCCAGCAGCCCGAGCACAGGGGCGGCCTACAATGAGCAGTTCTTC	.	TRBV11-3	TRBJ2-1	TRBD1
CASSIAGTGTYEQYF	TGCGCCAGCAGCATAGCCGGGACAGGGACCTACGAGCAGTACTTC	.	TRBV5-1	TRBJ2-7	TRBD1
CASSGLAVGETQYF	TGCGCCAGCTCCGGACTAGCGGTAGGAGAGACCCAGTACTTC	.	TRBV5-1	TRBJ2-5	TRBD2
CASSQTGPYEQYF	TGCGCCAGCAGCCAAACAGGGCCCTACGAGCAGTACTTC	.	TRBV5-1	TRBJ2-7	.
CASSEYAGAGDGNTIYF	TGTGCCAGCAGTGAATATGCTGGGGCAGGGGATGGAAACACCATATATTTT	.	TRBV25-1	TRBJ1-3	.
CASSQIAGAYNEQFF	TGTGCCAGCAGCCAAATAGCGGGAGCCTACAATGAGCAGTTCTTC	once	TRBV7-2	TRBJ2-1	TRBD2
CSSSSTESAYGYTF	TGTTCCAGCAGCTCGACAGAATCGGCCTATGGCTACACCTTC	.	TRBV7-9	TRBJ1-2	.
CASSFILAVRDTQYF	TGTGCCAGCAGCTTCATTCTAGCGGTAAGAGATACGCAGTATTTT	.	TRBV7-9	TRBJ2-3	TRBD2
CASSYGLGKNTEAFF	TGTGCCAGCAGTTACGGTCTCGGGAAGAACACTGAAGCTTTCTTT	few	TRBV6-5	TRBJ1-1	.
CASSPPGQGTGEQYF	TGTGCCAGCTCTCCTCCGGGACAGGGGACGGGGGAGCAGTACTTC	many	TRBV18	TRBJ2-7	TRBD1
CASSPRLAGGYQTQYF	TGTGCCAGCTCACCACGACTAGCGGGAGGGTACCAGACCCAGTACTTC	.	TRBV18	TRBJ2-5	TRBD2
CASSIGTGIVETQYF	TGTGCCAGTAGTATTGGGACAGGGATTGTGGAGACCCAGTACTTC	.	TRBV19	TRBJ2-5	TRBD1
CASSPILAGYQETQYF	TGTGCCAGCAGCCCTATACTAGCGGGGTACCAAGAGACCCAGTACTTC	.	TRBV13	TRBJ2-5	TRBD2